Below, 8 T cell receptor beta chains from the same sample are listed, as sequenced in a study of identical twins. One entry per CDR3 protein results from TCRdb running MiXCR on the 5' RACE reads. The sample contains roughly 750,000 distinct CDR3 sequences, around 20% of which appear only once. These data were likewise used in another study, on T cells expressing NK-cell markers.

The sequenced material came from PBMCs. These receptors were collected from a woman aged 18-29 years in good health.

The gene calls are TRBV20-1 and TRBJ2-6, with D unclear. The CDR3 sequence is 14 residues long. Germline lookup yields CDR1 DFQATT and CDR2 SNEGSKA (reference sequence). The V and J ends lost 5 bases and 2 bases respectively, with 10 bases between them. The chain's CDR3 is CSAAEVAGANVLTF. The DNA for the CDR3 is TGCAGTGCTGCTGAAGTAGCTGGGGCCAACGTCCTGACTTTC.

This clonotype appeared many times. The genes are TRBV7-9 and TRBJ2-5, with D possibly matching TRBD1 (6 bases). The CDR3 covers 14 residues. Trimming shortened V by 5 bases and J by 5 bases, and 15 bases separated the two germline ends. Germline CDR1 is SEHNR and CDR2 is FQNEAQ (reference sequence). CDR3 sequence: CASSPDRGEETQYF. CDR3 DNA: TGTGCCAGCAGCCCGGACAGAGGGGAGGAGACCCAGTACTTC.

This clonotype was recorded many times. The rearrangement uses TRBV7-8 and TRBJ2-5; D gene unclear. CDR1 is SGHVS, CDR2 FQNEAQ, per germline. The CDR3 covers 14 residues. Trimming removed 0 bases at V and 3 bases at J, with 8 bases between. In DNA, the CDR3 is TGTGCCAGCAGCTTAGCAAACTTGGAAGAGACCCAGTACTTC. Amino acid sequence: CASSLANLEETQYF.

This chain links TRBV12-3 or TRBV12-4 with TRBJ2-1, with 8 bases aligning to TRBD1. Unmatched junction bases numbered 3, after V lost 6 bases and J lost 8 bases. There are 12 residues in the CDR3. The CDR3 region is CASRAGGHEQFF. The CDR3 region has the DNA TGTGCCAGCAGGGCAGGGGGCCATGAGCAGTTCTTC.

The chain has TRBV20-1 and TRBJ1-1; no clear D. This CDR3 is built from 14 residues. The germline gives CDR1 DFQATT, CDR2 SNEGSKA (reference sequence). CDR3 DNA: TGCAGCCTAAGGCTGAATCGGGGGAACACTGAAGCTTTCTTT. As protein: CSLRLNRGNTEAFF.

The sample holds a few counts of this clonotype. This chain links TRBV20-1 with TRBJ2-3; maybe TRBD2 (5 bases). Trimming shortened V by 5 bases and J by 5 bases, and 20 bases separated the two germline ends. The CDR3 is 15 residues long. Germline-derived CDR1 and CDR2 are DFQATT and SNEGSKA (reference sequence). The CDR3 region is CSAGPGGRGKDTQYF. CDR3 DNA sequence: TGCAGTGCTGGGCCGGGTGGGAGAGGGAAAGATACGCAGTATTTT.

This rearrangement joins TRBV27 to TRBJ2-5; D might be TRBD1 or TRBD2, each matching 5 bases. CDR3 length: 16 amino acids. V was cut by 4 bases and J by 4 bases, with 19 bases left in between. From germline, CDR1 is MNHEY and CDR2 SMNVEV (reference sequence). CDR3: CASSSAFQVGGETQYF. CDR3 nucleotides: TGTGCCAGCAGTTCCGCGTTTCAGGTTGGGGGAGAGACCCAGTACTTC.

This clonotype was observed a few times. This chain uses TRBV30 with TRBJ2-1, with D perhaps matching TRBD2 (6 bases). V was shortened by 3 bases and J by 5 bases, with 8 bases between the two germline ends. CDR3 length: 12 amino acids. CDR1 is GTSNPN and CDR2 is SVGIG in the germline V gene (reference sequence). CDR3 sequence: CAWRGLNNEQFF. The CDR3, as DNA: TGTGCCTGGAGGGGACTTAACAATGAGCAGTTCTTC.